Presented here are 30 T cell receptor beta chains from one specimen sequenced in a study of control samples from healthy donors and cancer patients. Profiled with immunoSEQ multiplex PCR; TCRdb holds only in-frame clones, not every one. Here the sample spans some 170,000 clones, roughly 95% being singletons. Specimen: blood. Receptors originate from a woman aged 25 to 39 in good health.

In DNA form, the CDR3 reads TGCGCCAGCAGTGAGGGGGCGGGGGTGGAGACAGATACGCAGTATTTT. Protein sequence: CASSEGAGVETDTQYF. The chain links TRBV10-2 to TRBJ2-3; 7 nucleotides agree with TRBD2. The length of the CDR3 is 16 residues. Trimming removed 2 bases from V and 3 bases from J; junction bases left unmatched: 8. Germline V gives CDR1 WSHSY, CDR2 SAAADI.

The CDR3 nucleotides read TGTGCCACCAGTGTCCCCGGGCCCTTAGCCAAAAACATTCAGTACTTC. Translated: CATSVPGPLAKNIQYF. The chain uses TRBV24-1 and TRBJ2-4, with D unresolved. CDR3 length equals 16 residues. V gave up 5 bases and J gave up 0 bases, with 13 bases separating them. Germline V CDR1 and CDR2: KGHDR, SFDVKD.

In DNA, the CDR3 is TGTGCCTGGAGCCCTCCATGGGGAAGCTATGGCTACACCTTC. Translating gives CAWSPPWGSYGYTF. V gene TRBV30 combines with J gene TRBJ1-2, with no clear D. The CDR3 length is 14 residues. V was shortened by 3 bases and J by 4 bases, with 15 bases between the two germline ends. Germline V lookup: CDR1 GTSNPN, CDR2 SVGIG (reference sequence).

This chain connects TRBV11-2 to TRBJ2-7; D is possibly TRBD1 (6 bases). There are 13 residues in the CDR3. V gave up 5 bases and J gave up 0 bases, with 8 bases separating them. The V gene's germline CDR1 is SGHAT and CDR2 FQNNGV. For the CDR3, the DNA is TGTGCCAGCAGCGGGGGCTTCTCCTACGAGCAGTACTTC. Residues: CASSGGFSYEQYF.

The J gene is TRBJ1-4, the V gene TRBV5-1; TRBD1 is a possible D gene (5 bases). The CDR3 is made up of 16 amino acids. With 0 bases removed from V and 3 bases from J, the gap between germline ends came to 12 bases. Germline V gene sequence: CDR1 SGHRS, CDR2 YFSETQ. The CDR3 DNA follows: TGCGCCAGCAGCTTGGAGCCAGGCAGGGCTAATGAAAAACTGTTTTTT. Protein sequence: CASSLEPGRANEKLFF.

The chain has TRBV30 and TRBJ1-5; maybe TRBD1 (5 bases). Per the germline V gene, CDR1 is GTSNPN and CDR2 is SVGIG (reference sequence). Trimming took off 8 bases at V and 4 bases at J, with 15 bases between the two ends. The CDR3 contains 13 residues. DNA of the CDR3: TGTGCCGGAAAGGAATGGGGGAATCAGCCCCAGCATTTT. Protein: CAGKEWGNQPQHF.

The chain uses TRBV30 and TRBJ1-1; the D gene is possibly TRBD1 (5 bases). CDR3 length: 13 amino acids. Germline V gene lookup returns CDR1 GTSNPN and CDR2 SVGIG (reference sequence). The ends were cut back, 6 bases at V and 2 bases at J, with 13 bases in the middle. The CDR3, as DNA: TGTGCCTGCCGACAGTCAGCTAACACTGAAGCTTTCTTT. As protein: CACRQSANTEAFF.

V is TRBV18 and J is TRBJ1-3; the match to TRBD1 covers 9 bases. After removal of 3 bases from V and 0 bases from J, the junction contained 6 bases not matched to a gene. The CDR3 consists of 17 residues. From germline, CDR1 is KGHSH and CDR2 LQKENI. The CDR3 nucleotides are TGTGCCAGCTCACCCCGGACAGGGGCAAACTCTGGAAACACCATATATTTT. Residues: CASSPRTGANSGNTIYF.

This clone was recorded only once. The CDR3 reads CASSFGQGDFAPLHF. CDR3 in DNA: TGTGCCAGCAGCTTCGGACAGGGTGATTTCGCACCCCTCCACTTT. The chain links TRBV11-2 to TRBJ1-6; 8 positions agree with TRBD1. Germline CDR1 SGHAT, CDR2 FQNNGV. V dropped 3 bases and J dropped 11; count of bases not matched to a gene: 9. The CDR3 consists of 15 residues.

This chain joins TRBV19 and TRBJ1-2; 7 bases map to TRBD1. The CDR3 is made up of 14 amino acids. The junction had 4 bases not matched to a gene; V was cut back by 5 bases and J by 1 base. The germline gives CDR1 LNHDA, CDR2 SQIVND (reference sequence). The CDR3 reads CASSLDRVNYGYTF. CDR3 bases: TGTGCCAGTAGTCTCGACAGGGTTAACTATGGCTACACCTTC.

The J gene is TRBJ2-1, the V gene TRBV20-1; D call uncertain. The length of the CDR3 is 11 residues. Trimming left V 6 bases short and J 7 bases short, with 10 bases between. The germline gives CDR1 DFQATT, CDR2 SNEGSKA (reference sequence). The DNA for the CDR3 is TGCAGTGCCATACCCCGGAATGAGCAGTTCTTC. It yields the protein CSAIPRNEQFF.

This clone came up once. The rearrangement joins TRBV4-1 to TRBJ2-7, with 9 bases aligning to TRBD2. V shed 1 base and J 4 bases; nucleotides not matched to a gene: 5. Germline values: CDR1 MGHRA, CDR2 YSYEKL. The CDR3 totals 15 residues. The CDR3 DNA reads TGCGCCAGCAGCCAAGTCTCTAGCGGGAAATACGAGCAGTACTTC. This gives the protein CASSQVSSGKYEQYF.

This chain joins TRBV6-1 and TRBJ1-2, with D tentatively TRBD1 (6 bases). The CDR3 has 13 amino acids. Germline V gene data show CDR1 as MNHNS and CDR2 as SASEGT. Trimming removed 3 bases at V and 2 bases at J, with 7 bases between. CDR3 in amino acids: CASSDRGNYGYTF. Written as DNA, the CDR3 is TGTGCCAGCAGTGACAGGGGAAACTATGGCTACACCTTC.

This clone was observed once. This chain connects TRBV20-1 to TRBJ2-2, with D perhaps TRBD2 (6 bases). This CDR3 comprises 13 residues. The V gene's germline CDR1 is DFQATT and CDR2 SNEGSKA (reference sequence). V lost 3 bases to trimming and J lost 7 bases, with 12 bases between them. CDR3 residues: CSASRGANGELFF. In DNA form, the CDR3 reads TGCAGTGCTAGTCGCGGGGCCAACGGGGAGCTGTTTTTT.

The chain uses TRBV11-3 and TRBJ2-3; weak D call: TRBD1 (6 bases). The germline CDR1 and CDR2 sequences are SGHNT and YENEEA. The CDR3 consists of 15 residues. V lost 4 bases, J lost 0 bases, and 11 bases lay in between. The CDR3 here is CASSWGPSSTDTQYF. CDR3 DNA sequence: TGTGCCAGCAGCTGGGGGCCTAGCAGCACAGATACGCAGTATTTT.

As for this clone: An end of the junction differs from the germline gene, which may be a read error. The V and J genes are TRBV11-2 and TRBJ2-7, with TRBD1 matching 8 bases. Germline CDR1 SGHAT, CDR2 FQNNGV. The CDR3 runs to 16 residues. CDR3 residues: CASSLAKSNRTGLFFF. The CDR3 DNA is TGTGCCAGCAGCTTAGCTAAGTCCAACCGGACAGGGCTGTTTTTTTTC.

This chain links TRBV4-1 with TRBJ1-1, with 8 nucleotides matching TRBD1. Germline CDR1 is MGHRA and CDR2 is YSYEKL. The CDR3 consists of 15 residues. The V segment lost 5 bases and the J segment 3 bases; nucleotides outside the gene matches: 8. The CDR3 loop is CASSKPGGFDTEAFF. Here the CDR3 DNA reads TGCGCCAGCAGCAAGCCAGGGGGCTTTGACACTGAAGCTTTCTTT.

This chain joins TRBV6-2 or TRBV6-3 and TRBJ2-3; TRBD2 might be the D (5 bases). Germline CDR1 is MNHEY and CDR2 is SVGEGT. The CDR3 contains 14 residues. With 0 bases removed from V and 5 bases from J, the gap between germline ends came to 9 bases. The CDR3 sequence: CASSYSLAGDTQYF. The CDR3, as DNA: TGTGCCAGCAGTTACTCCCTAGCCGGAGATACGCAGTATTTT.

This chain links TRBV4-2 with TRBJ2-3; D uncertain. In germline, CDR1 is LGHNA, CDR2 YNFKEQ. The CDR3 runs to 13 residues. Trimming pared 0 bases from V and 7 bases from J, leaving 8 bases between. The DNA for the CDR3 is TGTGCCAGCAGCCAAGATTCACTCAATACGCAGTATTTT. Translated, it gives CASSQDSLNTQYF.

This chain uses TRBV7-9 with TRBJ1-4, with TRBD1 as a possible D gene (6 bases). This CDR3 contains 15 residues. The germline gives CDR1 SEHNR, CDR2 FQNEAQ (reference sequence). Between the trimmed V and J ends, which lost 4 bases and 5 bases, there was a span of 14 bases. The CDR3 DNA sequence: TGTGCCAGCAGCTGGACCTCAGGGGAGAATGAAAAACTGTTTTTT. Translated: CASSWTSGENEKLFF.

The CDR3 DNA reads as TGCAGTGCTAGTACGGGCCATGGAGGGTTCGTCGGGAATGAGCAGTTCTTC. Translation gives CSASTGHGGFVGNEQFF. The rearrangement joins TRBV20-1 to TRBJ2-1; TRBD2 is a possible D gene (6 bases). This CDR3 comprises 17 residues. The V end lost 3 bases, the J end lost 7 bases, and 25 bases lay between the germline ends. Germline V gene lookup returns CDR1 DFQATT and CDR2 SNEGSKA (reference sequence).

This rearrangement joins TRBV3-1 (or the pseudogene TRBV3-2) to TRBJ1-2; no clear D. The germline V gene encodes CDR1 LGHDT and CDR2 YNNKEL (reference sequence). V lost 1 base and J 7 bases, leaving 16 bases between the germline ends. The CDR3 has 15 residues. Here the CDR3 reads CASSQGPPGAVGYTF. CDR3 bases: TGTGCCAGCAGCCAAGGACCGCCGGGAGCGGTTGGCTACACCTTC.

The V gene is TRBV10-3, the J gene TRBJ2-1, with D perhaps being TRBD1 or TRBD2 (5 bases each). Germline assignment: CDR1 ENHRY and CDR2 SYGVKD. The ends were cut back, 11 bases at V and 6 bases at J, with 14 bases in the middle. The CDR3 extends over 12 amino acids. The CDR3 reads CASEGQANEQFF. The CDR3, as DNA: TGTGCCTCAGAGGGGCAGGCCAATGAGCAGTTCTTC.

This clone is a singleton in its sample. CDR3 amino acids: CASSPRGRVNTEAFF. CDR3 nucleotide sequence: TGTGCCAGCTCACCCAGGGGTCGAGTGAACACTGAAGCTTTCTTT. The chain has TRBV18 and TRBJ1-1; D is perhaps TRBD1 (6 bases). This CDR3 spans 15 amino acids. The V gene lost 3 bases and the J gene lost 0 bases, with 11 bases spanning the gap. Germline CDR1 and CDR2: KGHSH and LQKENI.

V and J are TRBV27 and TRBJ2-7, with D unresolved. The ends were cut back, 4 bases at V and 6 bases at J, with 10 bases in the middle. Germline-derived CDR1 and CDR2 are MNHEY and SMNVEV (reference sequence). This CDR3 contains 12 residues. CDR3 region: CASSSRVGEQYF. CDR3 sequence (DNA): TGTGCCAGCAGTTCAAGGGTAGGCGAGCAGTACTTC.

CDR3 in DNA: TGCAGCGTTGCGCAGGCCTACGAGCAGTACTTC. Translated: CSVAQAYEQYF. The V call is TRBV29-1, the J call TRBJ2-7, with D uncertain. The CDR3 extends over 11 amino acids. The germline gives CDR1 SQVTM, CDR2 ANQGSEA. Trimming left V 4 bases short and J 2 bases short, with 6 bases between.

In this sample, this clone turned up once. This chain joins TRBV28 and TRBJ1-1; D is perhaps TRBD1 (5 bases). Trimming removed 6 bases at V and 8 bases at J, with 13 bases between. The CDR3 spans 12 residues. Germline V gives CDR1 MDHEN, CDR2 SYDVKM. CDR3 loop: CASRVTEVEAFF. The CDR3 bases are TGTGCCAGCAGGGTGACAGAAGTGGAAGCTTTCTTT.

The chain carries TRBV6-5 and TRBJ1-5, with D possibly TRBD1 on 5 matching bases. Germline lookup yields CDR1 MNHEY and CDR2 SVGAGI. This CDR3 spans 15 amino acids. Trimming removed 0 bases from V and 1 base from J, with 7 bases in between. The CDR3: CASSYSWDSNQPQHF. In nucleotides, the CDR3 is TGTGCCAGCAGTTACTCGTGGGACAGCAATCAGCCCCAGCATTTT.

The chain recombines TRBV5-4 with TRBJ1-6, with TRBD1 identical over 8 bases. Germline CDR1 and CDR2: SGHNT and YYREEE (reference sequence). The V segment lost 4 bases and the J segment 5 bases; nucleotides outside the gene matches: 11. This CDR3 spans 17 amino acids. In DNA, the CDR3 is TGTGCCAGCAGCCTGGGAGGACCAGGGGGCAATAATTCACCCCTCCACTTT. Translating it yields CASSLGGPGGNNSPLHF.

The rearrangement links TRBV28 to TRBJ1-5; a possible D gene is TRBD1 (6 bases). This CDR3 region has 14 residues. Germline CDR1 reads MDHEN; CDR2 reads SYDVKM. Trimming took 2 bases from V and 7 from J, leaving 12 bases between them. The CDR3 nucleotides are TGTGCCAGCAGTTTAGAAGGGGGAGGGCAGCCCCAGCATTTT. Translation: CASSLEGGGQPQHF.